These 20 T cell receptor beta chains were all obtained from the same sample, sequenced in a study of technical replicates of blood from a handful of donors. The assay was immunoSEQ multiplex PCR, and TCRdb's table has in-frame clones only and misses some. The profile shows tens of thousands of clones, 90% to 95% of them singletons. The specimen was PBMCs. The receptors shown here come from a human donor in good health. Some clones in this sample may be carry-over from other donors' samples.

This chain uses TRBV21-1 with TRBJ1-5. TRBV21-1 is reported as a pseudogene. The CDR3 consists of 17 residues. The CDR3 loop reads CASSLSTGGFSNQPQHF. The DNA of the CDR3 is TGTGCCAGCAGCTTAAGTACCGGGGGTTTTAGCAATCAGCCCCAGCATTTT.

The table lists this clone with a few counts. The genes are TRBV5-8 and TRBJ2-5; weak D call: TRBD1 (6 bases). CDR3 size: 13 residues. V was clipped by 2 bases and J by 3 bases, with 8 bases between them. Germline CDR1 reads SGHTS; CDR2 reads YDEGEE. This CDR3 is CASSLTGKETQYF. As DNA, the CDR3 is TGTGCCAGCAGCTTAACAGGGAAAGAGACCCAGTACTTC. Filled out from reference TRBV5-8 and TRBJ2-5, the complete variable domain reads EAGVTQSPTHLIKTRGQQATLRCSPISGHTSVYWYQQALGLGLQFLLWYDEGEERNRGNFPPRFSGRQFPNYSSELNVNALELEDSALYLCASSLTGKETQYFGPGTRLLVL.

This clone was found a few times. This rearrangement joins TRBV6-1 to TRBJ1-2, with D unclear. Per the germline V gene, CDR1 is MNHNS and CDR2 is SASEGT. Deletions cut 7 bases from V and 7 bases from J, with 13 bases between. CDR3 length equals 12 residues. DNA for the CDR3: TGTGCCAGCACCGTGAAGGAGGGTGGCTACACCTTC. Its protein is CASTVKEGGYTF.

The genes are TRBV9 and TRBJ2-7; 10 positions match TRBD1. The germline V gene has CDR1 SGDLS and CDR2 YYNGEE. This CDR3 has 16 residues. Germline trimming cut 2 bases from V and 5 bases from J; bases unmatched to any gene: 10. CDR3 nucleotides: TGTGCCAGCAGCGTCAGCCTGGGACAGGGGTCCGACGAGCAGTACTTC. Residues: CASSVSLGQGSDEQYF.

V and J are TRBV21-1 and TRBJ2-1; the DNA was not compared with TRBD1, the D call given in the table. TRBV21-1 is flagged as a pseudogene. There are 14 residues in the CDR3. CDR3 residues: CASSKRQGYNEQFF. As DNA, the CDR3 is TGTGCCAGCAGCAAAAGGCAGGGGTACAATGAGCAGTTCTTC.

The J gene is TRBJ2-3, the V gene TRBV5-1, with 9 bases fitting TRBD2. V shed 3 bases, J shed 1 base, and the junction held 0 bases outside the gene matches. Germline V lookup: CDR1 SGHRS, CDR2 YFSETQ. The CDR3 has 14 amino acids. Written as DNA, the CDR3 is TGCGCCAGCAGCTGGACTAGCGGCACAGATACGCAGTATTTT. Encoded protein: CASSWTSGTDTQYF.

The rearrangement joins TRBV5-4 to TRBJ1-2; D is possibly TRBD1 (5 bases). With 5 bases removed from V and 3 bases from J, the gap between germline ends came to 14 bases. CDR1 and CDR2 (germline): SGHNT, YYREEE (reference sequence). CDR3 length: 14 residues. The chain's CDR3 is CASRSGLKDYGYTF. CDR3 DNA sequence: TGTGCCAGCAGATCGGGACTTAAAGACTATGGCTACACCTTC.

The V call is TRBV2, the J call TRBJ2-1; 9 bases are a match to TRBD2. The CDR3 loop spans 16 amino acids. CDR1 SNHLY and CDR2 FYNNEI come from the germline V gene. The J segment lost 6 bases and the V segment lost 5 bases, leaving 11 bases of the junction unmatched. The CDR3 DNA sequence: TGTGCCAGCAGTCCAACGGTAGCGGGAGAAAGCAATGAGCAGTTCTTC. Its protein is CASSPTVAGESNEQFF.

V and J are TRBV5-1 and TRBJ1-3; perhaps TRBD1 as D (6 bases). Germline CDR1 is SGHRS and CDR2 is YFSETQ. The CDR3 extends over 15 amino acids. The V end lost 5 bases, the J end lost 0 bases, and 12 bases lay between the germline ends. CDR3 in amino acids: CASRPGDPSGNTIYF. The CDR3 DNA sequence: TGCGCCAGCAGGCCAGGGGATCCCTCTGGAAACACCATATATTTT.

This chain links TRBV6-5 with TRBJ2-7, with D maybe TRBD2 (5 bases). This CDR3 comprises 12 residues. V lost 6 bases and J 7 bases, leaving 13 bases between the germline ends. Per the germline V gene, CDR1 is MNHEY and CDR2 is SVGAGI. CDR3: CASSGRSGEQYF. The CDR3 DNA follows: TGTGCCAGCAGCGGCAGGTCGGGGGAGCAGTACTTC.

CDR3 sequence (DNA): TGCGCCAGCAGCTTTAACCGGGGTAGCGGGGGATACAATGAGCAGTTCTTC. Its translation: CASSFNRGSGGYNEQFF. The chain joins TRBV4-1 to TRBJ2-1; 9 bases match TRBD2. Germline V lookup: CDR1 MGHRA, CDR2 YSYEKL. J was trimmed by 4 bases and V by 5 bases; bases with no gene match: 12. This CDR3 is 17 amino acids long.

V and J are TRBV6-4 and TRBJ1-2; no firm D call. The length of the CDR3 is 14 residues. V lost 6 bases to trimming and J lost 4 bases, with 15 bases between them. Germline CDR1 is MRHNA and CDR2 is SNTAGT. The CDR3 coding sequence is TGTGCCAGCAGAGCCCTCCCGGGAGGCTATGGCTACACCTTC. As protein: CASRALPGGYGYTF.

The CDR3 DNA reads as TGTGCCAGCAGCCCCGACAGGGTCCCCTACAATGAGCAGTTCTTC. It specifies CASSPDRVPYNEQFF. The rearrangement joins TRBV7-2 to TRBJ2-1; 7 nucleotides match TRBD1. Per the germline V gene, CDR1 is SGHTA and CDR2 is FQGNSA. The V gene end was trimmed by 5 bases and the J gene end by 2 bases; junction bases not matched to a gene: 6. This CDR3 contains 15 residues.

The J gene is TRBJ1-3, the V gene TRBV5-1; 7 bases are shared with TRBD1. With V trimmed by 4 bases and J by 0 bases, 7 bases remained unmatched. This CDR3 contains 16 residues. Germline CDR1 SGHRS, CDR2 YFSETQ. The CDR3 reads CASSREGADSGNTIYF. CDR3 in DNA: TGCGCCAGCAGCCGCGAGGGGGCCGACTCTGGAAACACCATATATTTT.

This clone occurred a few times. V gene TRBV6-1 combines with J gene TRBJ2-7, with TRBD2 matching over 9 bases. The CDR3 length is 16 residues. Per germline, CDR1 MNHNS and CDR2 SASEGT. V lost 4 bases, J lost 6 bases, and 13 bases stayed unmatched. The CDR3 coding sequence is TGTGCCAGCAGTGGGGCTAGCGGGACCGAGCATGGCGAGCAGTACTTC. Protein product: CASSGASGTEHGEQYF.

CDR3 DNA: TGTGCCAGCACTTGGGACAGGGCCTACGAGCAGTACTTC. Its protein product is CASTWDRAYEQYF. V and J are TRBV2 and TRBJ2-7; 9 nucleotides line up with TRBD1. Germline CDR1 reads SNHLY; CDR2 reads FYNNEI. This CDR3 comprises 13 residues. The junction had 3 bases not matched to a gene; V was cut back by 7 bases and J by 2 bases.

This clone was recorded once. The chain recombines TRBV4-2 with TRBJ2-3; 12 nucleotides align to TRBD2. This CDR3 comprises 17 residues. With V trimmed by 3 bases and J by 8 bases, 12 bases remained unmatched. Germline V gene lookup returns CDR1 LGHNA and CDR2 YNFKEQ. CDR3 nucleotide sequence: TGTGCCAGCAGCCACGAGACTAGCGGGGGCCCCACGCGTACGCAGTATTTT. Amino acid sequence: CASSHETSGGPTRTQYF.

V gene TRBV9 combines with J gene TRBJ1-1; the match to TRBD1 covers 8 bases. The CDR3 contains 13 residues. After removal of 3 bases from V and 7 bases from J, the junction contained 5 bases not matched to a gene. Germline V lookup: CDR1 SGDLS, CDR2 YYNGEE. For the CDR3, the DNA is TGTGCCAGCAGCGCCACCGGACAGGGTGAAGCTTTCTTT. Protein product: CASSATGQGEAFF.

V gene TRBV18 combines with J gene TRBJ2-7, with D possibly TRBD1 on 5 matching bases. V gave up 5 bases and J gave up 5 bases, with 10 bases separating them. Germline V gene sequence: CDR1 KGHSH, CDR2 LQKENI. The CDR3 consists of 12 residues. The CDR3 coding sequence is TGTGCCAGCTCAGGTCAGGGCCACGAGCAGTACTTC. This sequence encodes CASSGQGHEQYF. Full variable domain (missing parts from reference TRBV18 and TRBJ2-7): NAGVMQNPRHLVRRRGQEARLRCSPMKGHSHVYWYRQLPEEGLKFMVYLQKENIIDESGMPKERFSAEFPKEGPSILRIQQVVRGDSAAYFCASSGQGHEQYFGPGTRLTVT.

The rearrangement joins TRBV18 to TRBJ2-1; the D gene is possibly TRBD2 (5 bases). Trimming took off 4 bases at V and 5 bases at J, with 15 bases between the two ends. This CDR3 is built from 15 residues. Germline lookup yields CDR1 KGHSH and CDR2 LQKENI. The CDR3 region has the DNA TGTGCCAGCTCACGAACAGCAGAAGCGGACAATGAGCAGTTCTTC. Translation: CASSRTAEADNEQFF.